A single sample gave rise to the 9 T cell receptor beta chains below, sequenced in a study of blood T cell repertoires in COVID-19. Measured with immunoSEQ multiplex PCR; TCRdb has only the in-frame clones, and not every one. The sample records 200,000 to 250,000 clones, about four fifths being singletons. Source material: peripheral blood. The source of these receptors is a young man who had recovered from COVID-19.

The CDR3 region is CASSLATDVDYGYTF. The DNA of the CDR3 is TGCGCCAGCAGCTTGGCTACAGACGTTGACTATGGCTACACCTTC. V and J are TRBV5-1 and TRBJ1-2; D not certain. Germline CDR1 SGHRS, CDR2 YFSETQ. The CDR3 runs 15 residues. Deletions cut 0 bases from V and 3 bases from J, with 12 bases between.

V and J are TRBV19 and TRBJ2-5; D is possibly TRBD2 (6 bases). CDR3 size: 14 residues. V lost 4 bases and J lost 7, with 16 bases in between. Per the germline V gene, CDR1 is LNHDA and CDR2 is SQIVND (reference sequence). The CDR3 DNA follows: TGTGCCAGTAGTAAGCTGGGGGGTCGGGGGACCCAGTACTTC. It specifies CASSKLGGRGTQYF.

CDR3 sequence reads: CASSLTESDNEQFF. In DNA form, the CDR3 reads TGTGCCAGCAGCTTAACGGAGTCAGACAATGAGCAGTTCTTC. The rearrangement uses TRBV7-3 and TRBJ2-1; D ambiguous. The CDR3 covers 14 residues. V lost 0 bases and J lost 5, with 8 bases in between. Germline V gene sequence: CDR1 SGHTA, CDR2 FQGTGA.

The CDR3 sequence: CASSSGQGYDGYTF. The CDR3, as DNA: TGCGCCAGCAGCTCGGGACAGGGTTACGATGGCTACACCTTC. The gene calls are TRBV5-1 and TRBJ1-2, with TRBD1 identical over 9 bases. CDR3 size: 14 residues. J lost 6 bases, V lost 3 bases, and 6 bases had no gene match. From germline, CDR1 is SGHRS and CDR2 YFSETQ. Drawing the rest from reference TRBV5-1 and TRBJ1-2, the complete variable domain is KAGVTQTPRYLIKTRGQQVTLSCSPISGHRSVSWYQQTPGQGLQFLFEYFSETQRNKGNFPGRFSGRQFSNSRSEMNVSTLELGDSALYLCASSSGQGYDGYTFGSGTRLTVV.

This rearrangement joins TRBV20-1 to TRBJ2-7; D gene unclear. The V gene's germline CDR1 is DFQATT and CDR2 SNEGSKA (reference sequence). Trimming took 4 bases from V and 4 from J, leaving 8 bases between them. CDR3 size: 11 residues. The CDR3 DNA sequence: TGCAGTGCTAACTCTGATTACGAGCAGTACTTC. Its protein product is CSANSDYEQYF.

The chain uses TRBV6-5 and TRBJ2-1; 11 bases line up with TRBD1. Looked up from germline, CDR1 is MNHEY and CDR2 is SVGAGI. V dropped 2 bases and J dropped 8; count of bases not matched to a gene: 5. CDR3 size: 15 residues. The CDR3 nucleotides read TGTGCCAGCAGTTACGGGGACAGGGGGTACTATGAGCAGTTCTTC. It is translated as CASSYGDRGYYEQFF.

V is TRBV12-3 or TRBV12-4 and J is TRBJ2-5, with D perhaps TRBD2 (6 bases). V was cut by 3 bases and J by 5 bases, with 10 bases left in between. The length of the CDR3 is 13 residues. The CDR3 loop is CASSFGGAETQYF. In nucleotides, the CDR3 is TGTGCCAGCAGTTTCGGCGGGGCGGAGACCCAGTACTTC.

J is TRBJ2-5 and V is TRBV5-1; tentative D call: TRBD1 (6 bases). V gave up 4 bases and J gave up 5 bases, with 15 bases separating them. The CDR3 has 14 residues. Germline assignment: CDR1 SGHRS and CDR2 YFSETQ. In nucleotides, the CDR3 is TGCGCCAGCAGCACCGCTGACAGGTGGGAGACCCAGTACTTC. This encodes CASSTADRWETQYF.

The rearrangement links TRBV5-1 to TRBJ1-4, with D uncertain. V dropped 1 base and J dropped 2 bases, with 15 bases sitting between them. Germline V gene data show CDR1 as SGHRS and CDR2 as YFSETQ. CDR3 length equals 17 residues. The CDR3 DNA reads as TGCGCCAGCAGCTTGTCTTCTGGCTGGGCCACTAATGAAAAACTGTTTTTT. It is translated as CASSLSSGWATNEKLFF.